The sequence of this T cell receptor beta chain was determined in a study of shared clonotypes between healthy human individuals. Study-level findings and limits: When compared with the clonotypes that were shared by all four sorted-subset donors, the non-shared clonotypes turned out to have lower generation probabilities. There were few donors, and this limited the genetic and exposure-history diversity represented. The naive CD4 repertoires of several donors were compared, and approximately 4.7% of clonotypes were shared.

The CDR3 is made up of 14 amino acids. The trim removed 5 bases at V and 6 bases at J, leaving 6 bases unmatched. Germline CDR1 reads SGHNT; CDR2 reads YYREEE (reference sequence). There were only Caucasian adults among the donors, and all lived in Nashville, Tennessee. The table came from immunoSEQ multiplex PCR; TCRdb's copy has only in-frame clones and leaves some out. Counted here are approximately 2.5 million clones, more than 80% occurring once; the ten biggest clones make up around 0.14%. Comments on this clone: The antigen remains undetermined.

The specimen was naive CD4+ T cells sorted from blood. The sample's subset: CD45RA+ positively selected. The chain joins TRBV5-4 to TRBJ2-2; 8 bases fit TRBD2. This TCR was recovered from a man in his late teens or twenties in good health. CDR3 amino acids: CASSSGTSPGELFF. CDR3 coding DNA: TGTGCCAGCAGTTCCGGGACTAGTCCCGGGGAGCTGTTTTTT.